Presented here are 18 T cell receptor beta chains from one specimen sequenced in a study of shared clonotypes between healthy human individuals. Clones were sequenced by immunoSEQ multiplex PCR, and TCRdb holds only the in-frame ones, with some missing. The table has a few million clones, around 90% seen once; the top ten hold roughly 0.15%. Material: naive CD4+ T cells sorted from blood. Regarding subset: CD45RA+ positively selected. Receptor source: a young man in good health.

V and J are TRBV5-4 and TRBJ2-7; TRBD1 matches at 9 bases. The CDR3 contains 15 residues. Germline CDR1 is SGHNT and CDR2 is YYREEE (reference sequence). V lost 3 bases and J lost 0; bases outside the gene matches: 4. The CDR3 DNA reads as TGTGCCAGCAGCTGGGGACAGGGCCTCTCCTACGAGCAGTACTTC. Translating gives CASSWGQGLSYEQYF.

The chain has TRBV11-3 and TRBJ2-2; D is undetermined. The germline CDR1 and CDR2 sequences are SGHNT and YENEEA. Trimming cost V 6 bases and J 6 bases, with 8 bases left between them. The CDR3 extends over 12 amino acids. This CDR3 is CASSVLPGELFF. The CDR3 DNA reads TGTGCCAGCAGTGTACTCCCCGGGGAGCTGTTTTTT.

V is TRBV10-3 and J is TRBJ1-6, with D perhaps matching TRBD1 (6 bases). This CDR3 spans 16 amino acids. CDR1 is ENHRY, CDR2 SYGVKD, per germline. Trimming removed 2 bases from V and 0 bases from J, with 8 bases in between. In DNA form, the CDR3 reads TGTGCCATCAGTGAGACAGGGAGCTCCTATAATTCACCCCTCCACTTT. Translating it yields CAISETGSSYNSPLHF.

The V and J genes are TRBV19 and TRBJ1-5; the D is unclear. CDR3 length equals 15 residues. The V gene's germline CDR1 is LNHDA and CDR2 SQIVND (reference sequence). Trimming stripped 5 bases from V and 1 base from J, with 12 bases between. CDR3 region: CASSVPVSSNQPQHF. The CDR3 DNA reads TGTGCCAGTAGTGTCCCCGTTTCGAGCAATCAGCCCCAGCATTTT.

The chain uses TRBV6-1 and TRBJ2-7, with D perhaps matching TRBD2 (5 bases). Germline V gives CDR1 MNHNS, CDR2 SASEGT. This CDR3 has 16 amino acids. Trimming took 4 bases from V and 0 from J, leaving 16 bases between them. The CDR3 sequence: CASSASGGLNSYEQYF. CDR3 DNA: TGTGCCAGCAGTGCAAGTGGAGGATTGAACTCCTACGAGCAGTACTTC.

This clone was counted a few times. The rearrangement joins TRBV10-3 to TRBJ1-2; maybe TRBD1 (5 bases). Germline assignment: CDR1 ENHRY and CDR2 SYGVKD. CDR3 length equals 13 residues. V was trimmed by 11 bases and J by 4 bases, leaving 17 bases between them. In DNA form, the CDR3 reads TGTGCCTCAGGTGGGGGATGGGTCTATGGCTACACCTTC. Protein: CASGGGWVYGYTF.

The V and J genes are TRBV18 and TRBJ2-2, with D unclear. The CDR3 has 14 residues. The germline V and J ends were trimmed by 0 bases and 10 bases, with 12 bases remaining between them. CDR1 and CDR2 from the germline V gene are KGHSH and LQKENI. This CDR3 reads CASSPPNSGLELFF. CDR3 nucleotide sequence: TGTGCCAGCTCACCACCGAATAGTGGTTTGGAGCTGTTTTTT. The complete variable domain, with remaining parts taken from reference TRBV18 and TRBJ2-2, reads NAGVMQNPRHLVRRRGQEARLRCSPMKGHSHVYWYRQLPEEGLKFMVYLQKENIIDESGMPKERFSAEFPKEGPSILRIQQVVRGDSAAYFCASSPPNSGLELFFGEGSRLTVL.

The chain combines TRBV7-6 with TRBJ2-5; a weak D match, TRBD2 (6 bases). The CDR3 consists of 16 residues. Germline V CDR1 and CDR2: SGHVS, FNYEAQ. The V end lost 5 bases, the J end lost 0 bases, and 16 bases lay between the germline ends. In DNA form, the CDR3 reads TGTGCCAGCAGCCCCGGGCTGGCGGGAAACCAAGAGACCCAGTACTTC. Translating it yields CASSPGLAGNQETQYF.

Worth noting for this clone: This specimen includes other DNA sequences encoding the same CDR3. This chain links TRBV7-9 with TRBJ2-3; D is uncertain. This CDR3 spans 12 amino acids. The V end was cut by 3 bases, the J end by 6 bases, with 7 bases between. Germline lookup yields CDR1 SEHNR and CDR2 FQNEAQ (reference sequence). This CDR3 reads CASSLVADTQYF. The CDR3 bases are TGTGCCAGCAGCTTGGTCGCCGATACGCAGTATTTT.

This chain links TRBV10-3 with TRBJ2-3, with 10 positions matching TRBD1. Germline trimming cut 5 bases from V and 4 bases from J; bases unmatched to any gene: 6. The CDR3 is 15 residues long. The germline V gene has CDR1 ENHRY and CDR2 SYGVKD. The CDR3 spells CAISNGQGGADTQYF. The CDR3, as DNA: TGTGCCATCAGTAACGGACAGGGGGGTGCAGATACGCAGTATTTT.

This chain links TRBV4-3 with TRBJ2-5; D tentatively reads TRBD1 or TRBD2 (5 bases each). The V gene lost 0 bases and the J gene lost 7 bases, with 24 bases spanning the gap. Germline CDR1 is LGHNA and CDR2 is YSLEER. The CDR3 contains 18 residues. The CDR3 bases are TGCGCCAGCAGCCAAGAAGCTCGGGGCAGCGGTGGTGTCGGGACCCAGTACTTC. It encodes CASSQEARGSGGVGTQYF.

The genes are TRBV14 and TRBJ1-4; TRBD1 matches 9 bases. Unmatched junction bases numbered 10, after V lost 0 bases and J lost 8 bases. This CDR3 is built from 17 residues. Germline CDR1 SGHDN, CDR2 FVKESK. The CDR3 nucleotides are TGTGCCAGCAGCCAAGATCATGGGACAGGGCTTCGAGAAAAACTGTTTTTT. As protein: CASSQDHGTGLREKLFF.

The J gene is TRBJ2-3, the V gene TRBV4-1; 9 bases agree with TRBD2. In germline, CDR1 is MGHRA, CDR2 YSYEKL. J gave up 5 bases and V 5 bases, and 5 bases lay outside the gene matches. This CDR3 comprises 14 residues. The CDR3 loop reads CASSTAGGQDTQYF. DNA for the CDR3: TGCGCCAGCAGCACGGCGGGGGGGCAAGATACGCAGTATTTT.

The rearrangement uses TRBV5-1 and TRBJ2-1, with 8 bases matching TRBD1. CDR3 length: 15 amino acids. CDR1 and CDR2 (germline): SGHRS, YFSETQ. After removal of 0 bases from V and 9 bases from J, the junction contained 8 bases not matched to a gene. CDR3 sequence (DNA): TGCGCCAGCAGCTTGGCCTTAGGACAGGGCAGTGAGCAGTTCTTC. Amino acid sequence: CASSLALGQGSEQFF.

The chain joins TRBV11-2 to TRBJ2-7; 7 nucleotides match TRBD2. V shed 5 bases, J shed 0 bases, and the junction held 10 bases outside the gene matches. The CDR3 runs 16 residues. Germline V gene data show CDR1 as SGHAT and CDR2 as FQNNGV. The CDR3 protein is CASSPGGGRASYEQYF. The CDR3, as DNA: TGTGCCAGCAGCCCGGGGGGAGGCCGTGCCTCCTACGAGCAGTACTTC. The whole variable domain, remainder taken from reference TRBV11-2 and TRBJ2-7, is EAGVAQSPRYKIIEKRQSVAFWCNPISGHATLYWYQQILGQGPKLLIQFQNNGVVDDSQLPKDRFSAERLKGVDSTLKIQPAKLEDSAVYLCASSPGGGRASYEQYFGPGTRLTVT.

This clone was observed once. The rearrangement links TRBV5-4 to TRBJ1-4; D ambiguous. Trimming stripped 5 bases from V and 3 bases from J, with 8 bases between. The CDR3 spans 13 residues. Germline lookup yields CDR1 SGHNT and CDR2 YYREEE (reference sequence). CDR3 residues: CASSNSPNEKLFF. CDR3 in DNA: TGTGCCAGCAGTAACAGTCCTAATGAAAAACTGTTTTTT.

A word on this clone: Within the sample, other DNA sequences also encode this same CDR3. J is TRBJ2-5 and V is TRBV5-1; D unclear. Germline V lookup: CDR1 SGHRS, CDR2 YFSETQ. The length of the CDR3 is 14 residues. V lost 0 bases, J lost 2 bases, and 8 bases lay in between. CDR3 region: CASSLGREQETQYF. Written as DNA, the CDR3 is TGCGCCAGCAGCTTGGGTAGGGAACAAGAGACCCAGTACTTC.

V gene TRBV18 combines with J gene TRBJ2-1; no reliable D call. V gave up 6 bases and J gave up 8 bases, with 17 bases separating them. Germline V CDR1 and CDR2: KGHSH, LQKENI. The CDR3 length is 14 residues. The CDR3 nucleotides read TGTGCCAGCTCCCCCAAGGCGAGGAGAGATGAGCAGTTCTTC. It yields the protein CASSPKARRDEQFF.